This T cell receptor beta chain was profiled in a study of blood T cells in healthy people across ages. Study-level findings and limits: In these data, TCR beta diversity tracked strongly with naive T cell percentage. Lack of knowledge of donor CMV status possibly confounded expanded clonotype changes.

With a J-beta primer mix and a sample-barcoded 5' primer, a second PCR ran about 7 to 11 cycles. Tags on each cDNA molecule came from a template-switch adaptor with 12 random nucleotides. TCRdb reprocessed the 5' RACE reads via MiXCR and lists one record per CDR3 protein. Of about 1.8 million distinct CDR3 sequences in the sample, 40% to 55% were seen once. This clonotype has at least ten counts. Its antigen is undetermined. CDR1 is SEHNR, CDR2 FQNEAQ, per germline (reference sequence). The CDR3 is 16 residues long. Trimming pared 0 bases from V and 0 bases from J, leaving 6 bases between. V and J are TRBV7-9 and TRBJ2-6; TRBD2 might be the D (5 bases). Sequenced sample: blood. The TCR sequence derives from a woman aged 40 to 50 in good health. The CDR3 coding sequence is TGTGCCAGCAGCTTAGCGGGGAGCTCTGGGGCCAACGTCCTGACTTTC. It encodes CASSLAGSSGANVLTF.